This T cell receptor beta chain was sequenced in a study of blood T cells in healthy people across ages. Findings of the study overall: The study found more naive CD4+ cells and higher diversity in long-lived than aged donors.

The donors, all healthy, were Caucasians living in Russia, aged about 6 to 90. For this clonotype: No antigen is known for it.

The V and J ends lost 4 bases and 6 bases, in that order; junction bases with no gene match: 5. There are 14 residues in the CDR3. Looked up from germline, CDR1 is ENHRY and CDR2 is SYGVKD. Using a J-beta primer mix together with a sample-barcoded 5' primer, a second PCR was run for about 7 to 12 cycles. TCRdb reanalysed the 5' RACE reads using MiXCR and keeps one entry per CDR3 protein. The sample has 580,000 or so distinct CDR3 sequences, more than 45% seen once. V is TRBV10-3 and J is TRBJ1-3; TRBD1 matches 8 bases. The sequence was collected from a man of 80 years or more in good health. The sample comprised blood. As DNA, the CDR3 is TGTGCCATCAGTGGGACAGGGCGGGAAAACACCATATATTTT. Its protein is CAISGTGRENTIYF.